The 27 T cell receptor beta chains given below trace back to one sample, sequenced in a study of T cell responses to AZD1222 COVID-19 vaccine. Generated by immunoSEQ multiplex PCR, the TCRdb table keeps only in-frame clones and is missing some. This repertoire shows about 130,000 clones, around 84% found once; its top ten account for roughly 4.3%. This sample comprised peripheral blood, obtained on day 0 of AZD1222 vaccination. These receptors came from an adult in good health.

This chain uses TRBV15 with TRBJ1-4; no firm D call. CDR3 length: 12 residues. Deletions cut 1 base from V and 6 bases from J, with 3 bases between. Germline V gives CDR1 LNHNV, CDR2 YYDKDF (reference sequence). The CDR3 spells CATSRVDEKLFF. The CDR3 coding sequence is TGTGCCACCAGCAGAGTGGATGAAAAACTGTTTTTT.

This rearrangement joins TRBV3-1 (or the pseudogene TRBV3-2) to TRBJ2-4; possibly TRBD1 or TRBD2 for D (5 bases each). This CDR3 is 16 amino acids long. Germline CDR1 reads LGHDT; CDR2 reads YNNKEL (reference sequence). V was pared by 1 base and J by 1 base, with 11 bases between. The CDR3 here is CASSQGGRRAKNIQYF. The DNA for the CDR3 is TGTGCCAGCAGCCAAGGGGGCAGGAGGGCCAAAAACATTCAGTACTTC.

The rearrangement uses TRBV2 and TRBJ1-2, with TRBD1 identical over 7 bases. The junction had 10 bases not matched to a gene; V was cut back by 2 bases and J by 4 bases. Germline V gene sequence: CDR1 SNHLY, CDR2 FYNNEI. This CDR3 has 16 amino acids. The CDR3 sequence is CASSELRTGDLYGYTF. The CDR3 DNA reads as TGTGCCAGCAGTGAACTCCGGACAGGCGATCTCTATGGCTACACCTTC.

The genes are TRBV27 and TRBJ2-7; D is tentatively TRBD1 or TRBD2 (5 bases each). CDR3 size: 13 residues. The germline gives CDR1 MNHEY, CDR2 SMNVEV (reference sequence). Trimming took 6 bases from V and 3 from J, leaving 12 bases between them. For the CDR3, the DNA is TGTGCCAGCAGCCAGAGGGGCCTCTACGAGCAGTACTTC. Protein sequence: CASSQRGLYEQYF.

The J gene is TRBJ1-1, the V gene TRBV4-1, with a possible D match to TRBD1 (5 bases). Germline lookup yields CDR1 MGHRA and CDR2 YSYEKL. The CDR3 is 14 residues long. V was shortened by 2 bases and J by 5 bases, with 12 bases between the two germline ends. The CDR3 DNA reads TGCGCCAGCAGCCAACCCCGGGACCGGACTGAAGCTTTCTTT. Protein product: CASSQPRDRTEAFF.

The chain has TRBV7-2 and TRBJ2-7, with 7 bases lining up with TRBD2. V was clipped by 5 bases and J by 3 bases; unmatched bases: 13. This CDR3 has 16 residues. The germline V gene has CDR1 SGHTA and CDR2 FQGNSA. The CDR3 DNA is TGTGCCAGCAGCCCCGATCCAGGGAGGGTCTACTACGAGCAGTACTTC. Translating gives CASSPDPGRVYYEQYF. The full variable domain, rest sourced from reference TRBV7-2 and TRBJ2-7, is GAGVSQSPSNKVTEKGKDVELRCDPISGHTALYWYRQSLGQGLEFLIYFQGNSAPDKSGLPSDRFSAERTGGSVSTLTIQRTQQEDSAVYLCASSPDPGRVYYEQYFGPGTRLTVT.

The chain combines TRBV19 with TRBJ1-1; 11 bases are a match to TRBD1. The CDR3 runs to 15 residues. The ends lost 8 bases at V and 0 bases at J; junction bases unmatched: 5. In germline, CDR1 is LNHDA, CDR2 SQIVND (reference sequence). CDR3: CASGWDRGMNTEAFF. The DNA for the CDR3 is TGTGCCAGTGGATGGGACAGGGGGATGAACACTGAAGCTTTCTTT.

The V and J genes are TRBV19 and TRBJ1-2, with D tentatively TRBD1 (6 bases). From germline, CDR1 is LNHDA and CDR2 SQIVND (reference sequence). The CDR3 is 14 amino acids. V was trimmed by 5 bases and J by 4 bases, leaving 14 bases between them. The CDR3, as DNA: TGTGCCAGTAGTGAGGGGGGAACAACCTATGGCTACACCTTC. As protein: CASSEGGTTYGYTF.

This clone occurred a few times. V and J are TRBV6-1 and TRBJ1-1; D remains ambiguous. The CDR3 runs to 15 residues. Trimming shortened V by 2 bases and J by 2 bases, and 12 bases separated the two germline ends. CDR1 and CDR2 (germline): MNHNS, SASEGT. Here the CDR3 DNA reads TGTGCCAGCAGTGAACCCACAGACCCTAACACTGAAGCTTTCTTT. Its translation is CASSEPTDPNTEAFF.

The chain joins TRBV19 to TRBJ1-1, with D perhaps matching TRBD1 (5 bases). Germline V CDR1 and CDR2: LNHDA, SQIVND (reference sequence). Deletions cut 7 bases from V and 5 bases from J, with 14 bases between. The CDR3 covers 13 residues. This CDR3 is CASTKTGGTEAFF. As DNA, the CDR3 is TGTGCCAGTACCAAGACTGGGGGGACTGAAGCTTTCTTT.

This chain joins TRBV3-1 (or the pseudogene TRBV3-2) and TRBJ1-2; D gene ambiguous. The CDR3 length is 17 residues. The V and J ends lost 4 bases and 2 bases respectively, with 20 bases between them. Looked up from germline, CDR1 is LGHDT and CDR2 is YNNKEL (reference sequence). The CDR3 loop is CASSPWSVSPLNYGYTF. The CDR3 nucleotides read TGTGCCAGCAGCCCTTGGTCCGTATCGCCCCTGAACTATGGCTACACCTTC.

The chain has TRBV5-1 and TRBJ1-5, with D possibly being TRBD1 (5 bases). V was shortened by 2 bases and J by 8 bases, with 14 bases between the two germline ends. Germline V gene lookup returns CDR1 SGHRS and CDR2 YFSETQ. The CDR3 covers 14 residues. This CDR3 reads CASSFMGGDEPQHF. As DNA, the CDR3 is TGCGCCAGCAGCTTCATGGGGGGGGACGAGCCCCAGCATTTT. Using reference TRBV5-1 and TRBJ1-5 for the parts outside the CDR3, the full variable domain is KAGVTQTPRYLIKTRGQQVTLSCSPISGHRSVSWYQQTPGQGLQFLFEYFSETQRNKGNFPGRFSGRQFSNSRSEMNVSTLELGDSALYLCASSFMGGDEPQHFGDGTRLSIL.

J is TRBJ1-1 and V is TRBV12-3 or TRBV12-4; TRBD1 matches 7 bases. With 6 bases clipped from V and 9 bases from J, the junction kept 10 bases outside the gene matches. The CDR3 consists of 13 residues. The CDR3 loop is CASSHNTGAQAFF. The DNA for the CDR3 is TGTGCCAGCAGCCACAACACAGGGGCCCAAGCTTTCTTT.

The chain couples TRBV5-6 to TRBJ1-1, with TRBD1 identical over 7 bases. Trimming at V came to 3 bases and at J to 2 bases, leaving 7 bases not matched to a gene. In germline, CDR1 is SGHDT, CDR2 YYEEEE. CDR3 size: 15 residues. The CDR3 is CASSSAGTANTEAFF. The CDR3 DNA reads TGTGCCAGCAGCTCCGCCGGGACAGCTAACACTGAAGCTTTCTTT.

The CDR3 sequence: CASSHGSEANVLTF. Here the CDR3 DNA reads TGCGCCAGCAGCCACGGGAGCGAGGCCAACGTCCTGACTTTC. This chain connects TRBV5-1 to TRBJ2-6, with a tentative D call TRBD2 (6 bases). Trimming cost V 4 bases and J 6 bases, with 11 bases left between them. The CDR3 is 14 amino acids. CDR1 SGHRS and CDR2 YFSETQ come from the germline V gene.

The rearrangement uses TRBV5-1 and TRBJ1-1; D is undetermined. With 0 bases removed from V and 2 bases from J, the gap between germline ends came to 8 bases. CDR3 length: 14 amino acids. CDR1 is SGHRS, CDR2 YFSETQ, per germline. The CDR3 region is CASSLDGSNTEAFF. The CDR3, as DNA: TGCGCCAGCAGCTTGGACGGATCCAACACTGAAGCTTTCTTT.

This chain uses TRBV14 with TRBJ2-6; D remains ambiguous. Trimming left V 6 bases short and J 4 bases short, with 16 bases between. The germline gives CDR1 SGHDN, CDR2 FVKESK. The CDR3 has 16 amino acids. The CDR3 here is CASSPAGRRGANVLTF. Written as DNA, the CDR3 is TGTGCCAGCAGTCCCGCTGGCAGAAGAGGGGCCAACGTCCTGACTTTC.

This clone was recorded once. In DNA form, the CDR3 reads TGTGCCAGCAGCTTATCAGGGTACAATCAGCCCCAGCATTTT. Protein sequence: CASSLSGYNQPQHF. This rearrangement joins TRBV7-9 to TRBJ1-5, with a weak D call TRBD1 (5 bases). Trimming took 2 bases from V and 3 from J, leaving 8 bases between them. The CDR3 is made up of 14 amino acids. CDR1 is SEHNR and CDR2 is FQNEAQ in the germline V gene (reference sequence).

The gene calls are TRBV3-1 (or the pseudogene TRBV3-2) and TRBJ1-2, with unresolved D. This CDR3 is 14 amino acids long. Trimming shortened V by 8 bases and J by 0 bases, and 13 bases separated the two germline ends. Germline lookup yields CDR1 LGHDT and CDR2 YNNKEL (reference sequence). The CDR3 loop reads CASRNEASNYGYTF. The CDR3 bases are TGTGCCAGCCGGAATGAAGCTTCTAACTATGGCTACACCTTC.

The gene calls are TRBV18 and TRBJ1-2; D perhaps matches TRBD1 (6 bases). Germline values: CDR1 KGHSH, CDR2 LQKENI. Trimming stripped 3 bases from V and 0 bases from J, with 11 bases between. CDR3 size: 15 residues. This chain's CDR3 is CASSPGTPTNYGYTF. CDR3 DNA sequence: TGTGCCAGCTCACCCGGGACACCGACTAACTATGGCTACACCTTC.

The chain employs TRBV6-2 or TRBV6-3 and TRBJ1-5; the match to TRBD1 covers 8 bases. With 2 bases clipped from V and 4 bases from J, the junction kept 13 bases outside the gene matches. The germline V gene encodes CDR1 MNHEY and CDR2 SVGEGT. CDR3 length: 18 residues. The DNA of the CDR3 is TGTGCCAGCAGTTACCGTATCGGACAGGGAATGGAAAATCAGCCCCAGCATTTT. Residues: CASSYRIGQGMENQPQHF.

The chain has TRBV19 and TRBJ2-2; D is perhaps TRBD1 (5 bases). Germline V gene lookup returns CDR1 LNHDA and CDR2 SQIVND (reference sequence). With 5 bases removed from V and 0 bases from J, the gap between germline ends came to 10 bases. This CDR3 region has 15 residues. The CDR3 region is CASSFDSANTGELFF. The CDR3 DNA follows: TGTGCCAGTAGTTTCGACAGCGCGAACACCGGGGAGCTGTTTTTT. The full variable domain, in which reference TRBV19 and TRBJ2-2 provide the parts outside the CDR3, is DGGITQSPKYLFRKEGQNVTLSCEQNLNHDAMYWYRQDPGQGLRLIYYSQIVNDFQKGDIAEGYSVSREKKESFPLTVTSAQKNPTAFYLCASSFDSANTGELFFGEGSRLTVL.

The genes are TRBV28 and TRBJ1-5; 8 bases match TRBD1. The CDR3 consists of 15 residues. The junction had 6 bases not matched to a gene; V was cut back by 6 bases and J by 2 bases. Germline V gives CDR1 MDHEN, CDR2 SYDVKM. The CDR3 DNA sequence: TGTGCCAGCAGCCTCCAGGGGGCGGGCAATCAGCCCCAGCATTTT. Protein product: CASSLQGAGNQPQHF.

This clone was counted a few times. This rearrangement joins TRBV28 to TRBJ1-5, with 9 positions matching TRBD1. V was pared by 7 bases and J by 3 bases, with 13 bases of the junction left unmatched. Germline lookup yields CDR1 MDHEN and CDR2 SYDVKM. The CDR3 consists of 17 residues. In nucleotides, the CDR3 is TGTGCCAGCAAAACAGGGGGCTCCCAAGGCGACAATCAGCCCCAGCATTTT. As protein: CASKTGGSQGDNQPQHF.

V gene TRBV6-5 combines with J gene TRBJ1-1; possibly TRBD1 for D (5 bases). CDR3 size: 12 residues. Trimming removed 4 bases from V and 6 bases from J, with 9 bases in between. Germline CDR1 MNHEY, CDR2 SVGAGI. The CDR3 sequence: CASSFRDSEAFF. The CDR3 DNA is TGTGCCAGCAGTTTTCGGGACTCTGAAGCTTTCTTT.

The chain links TRBV2 to TRBJ2-3; TRBD2 aligns across 9 bases. The germline gives CDR1 SNHLY, CDR2 FYNNEI. The ends lost 8 bases at V and 1 base at J; junction bases unmatched: 7. This CDR3 is built from 15 residues. For the CDR3, the DNA is TGTGCCAGCGCGGGGGGGGGATCGGGCACAGATACGCAGTATTTT. This encodes CASAGGGSGTDTQYF.

The gene calls are TRBV2 and TRBJ2-3; either TRBD1 or TRBD2 may supply D (5 bases each). V shed 7 bases and J shed 0 bases, with 14 bases lying between them. Germline-derived CDR1 and CDR2 are SNHLY and FYNNEI. This CDR3 is built from 15 residues. CDR3 amino acids: CASTSTGDSTDTQYF. DNA for the CDR3: TGTGCCAGCACCTCTACCGGGGACAGCACAGATACGCAGTATTTT.